This T cell receptor beta chain was recorded in a study of molecular identifiers for immune sequencing clone quantification. Using 10%, 30% or 50% RNA, naive CD8 libraries were derived from approximately 20,000 to 1,000,000 sorted cells. The CDR3 length is 13 residues. The germline gives CDR1 SGHAT, CDR2 FQNNGV. Trimming took off 2 bases at V and 6 bases at J, with 8 bases between the two ends. TCRdb reanalysed the PCR reads using MiXCR and keeps one entry per CDR3 protein. The sample lists 62,000 or so distinct CDR3 sequences, around 18% occurring once. The study, taken as a whole, reports: Highly expanded clone sizes could end up underestimated if a barcode were shared by identical TCR molecules.

This clonotype was recorded at least ten times. What it binds is not known. The receptor's source is a human donor in good health. Some libraries in this study had Jurkat cell RNA spiked in. V gene TRBV11-2 combines with J gene TRBJ2-1; D is possibly TRBD1 (5 bases). The sample comprised naive CD8+ T cells from blood, with Jurkat cell RNA spiked in. Noted subset: FACS-sorted CD8+CD4-CCR7+CD45RA+ naive T cells. In DNA form, the CDR3 reads TGTGCCAGCAGCTTATTTAGGGGCAATGAGCAGTTCTTC. Protein: CASSLFRGNEQFF.